This TCR beta chain appears in the sequencing data of a study of molecular identifiers for immune sequencing clone quantification. Study findings and constraints: Jurkat TCR RNA spiked in from one cell reportedly remained identifiable amid 850,000 to 1,000,000 naive cells.

Naive CD8 T cells, phenotype CD8+CD4-CCR7+CD45RA+, were sorted. Germline V gives CDR1 SQVTM, CDR2 ANQGSEA. The trim removed 3 bases at V and 9 bases at J, leaving 7 bases unmatched. This CDR3 is 13 amino acids long. As previously described, bulk TCR libraries were made using listed TCR primers. Via MiXCR, TCRdb re-called the PCR reads, giving one row per CDR3 protein. The data show 550,000 to 750,000 distinct CDR3 sequences, with just under 20% seen just once and around 0.86% held by the top ten. This clonotype came up a few times. Its antigen is not identified. The sequencing sample was made of naive CD8+ T cells from blood, with Jurkat cell RNA spiked in. Documented subset: FACS-sorted CD8+CD4-CCR7+CD45RA+ naive T cells. This receptor was obtained from a human donor in good health. Some libraries in this study had Jurkat cell RNA spiked in. The chain recombines TRBV29-1 with TRBJ1-2; 10 bases line up with TRBD1. The CDR3, as DNA: TGCAGCGTTGACGGGACAGGGGCAGTCAGCTACACCTTC. This sequence encodes CSVDGTGAVSYTF.